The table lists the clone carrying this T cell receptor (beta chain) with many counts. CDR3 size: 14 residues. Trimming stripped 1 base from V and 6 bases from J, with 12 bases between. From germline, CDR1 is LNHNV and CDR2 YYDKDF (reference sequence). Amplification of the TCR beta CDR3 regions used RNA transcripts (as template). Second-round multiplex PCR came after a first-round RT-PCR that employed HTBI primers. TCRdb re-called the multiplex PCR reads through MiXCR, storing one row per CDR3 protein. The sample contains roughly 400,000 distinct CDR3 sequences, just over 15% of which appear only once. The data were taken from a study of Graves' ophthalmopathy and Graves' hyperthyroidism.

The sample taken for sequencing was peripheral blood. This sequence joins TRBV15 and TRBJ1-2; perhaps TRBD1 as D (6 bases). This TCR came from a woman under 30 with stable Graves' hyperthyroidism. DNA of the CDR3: TGTGCCACCAGCAGAGTCCGGGCAGGGGATGGCTACACCTTC. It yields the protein CATSRVRAGDGYTF. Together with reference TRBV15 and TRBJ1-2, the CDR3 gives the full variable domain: DAMVIQNPRYQVTQFGKPVTLSCSQTLNHNVMYWYQQKSSQAPKLLFHYYDKDFNNEADTPDNFQSRRPNTSFCFLDIRSPGLGDTAMYLCATSRVRAGDGYTFGSGTRLTVV.